The next 32 T cell receptor beta chains were all read from a single sample in a study of T cell responses to AZD1222 COVID-19 vaccine. Sequenced by immunoSEQ multiplex PCR; TCRdb stores in-frame clones only, minus some. The sample gives about 140,000 clones, roughly nine tenths of which show up once; more than 2.5% is in the top ten. The input for sequencing was peripheral blood, taken on day 0 of AZD1222 vaccination. The receptors come from an adult in good health.

The chain carries TRBV12-5 and TRBJ1-1; 7 bases are a match to TRBD1. CDR1 is LGHNT, CDR2 FRNRAP, per germline. V was pared by 5 bases and J by 4 bases, with 10 bases of the junction left unmatched. The CDR3 runs 15 residues. CDR3 loop: CASGLTGALGTEAFF. The CDR3 DNA sequence: TGTGCTAGTGGTCTCACAGGGGCGCTGGGCACTGAAGCTTTCTTT.

The chain employs TRBV14 and TRBJ2-1, with a weak D call TRBD1 (6 bases). With 5 bases removed from V and 4 bases from J, the gap between germline ends came to 18 bases. The CDR3 extends over 16 amino acids. Germline V gene sequence: CDR1 SGHDN, CDR2 FVKESK. The CDR3 DNA is TGTGCCAGCAGCTTCTACAGGGATACTTTTTACAATGAGCAGTTCTTC. Protein sequence: CASSFYRDTFYNEQFF.

This sequence joins TRBV7-2 and TRBJ1-1; D not certain. V shed 6 bases and J shed 1 base, with 15 bases lying between them. This CDR3 contains 15 residues. Per germline, CDR1 SGHTA and CDR2 FQGNSA. Here the CDR3 DNA reads TGTGCCAGCAGATTAAGAGGTCTACCGAACACTGAAGCTTTCTTT. Amino acid sequence: CASRLRGLPNTEAFF.

CDR3 in amino acids: CASSQEGLSGGEQYF. The CDR3 DNA is TGCGCCAGCAGCCAAGAAGGTCTTTCCGGGGGAGAGCAGTACTTC. The chain uses TRBV4-1 and TRBJ2-7; D perhaps matches TRBD2 (6 bases). Looked up from germline, CDR1 is MGHRA and CDR2 is YSYEKL. CDR3 length: 15 residues. Trimming stripped 0 bases from V and 7 bases from J, with 16 bases between.

This clone was seen more than once but under ten times. The chain joins TRBV19 to TRBJ1-5; the D gene is possibly TRBD1 (6 bases). The CDR3 extends over 14 amino acids. V shed 2 bases and J shed 6 bases, with 11 bases lying between them. From germline, CDR1 is LNHDA and CDR2 SQIVND (reference sequence). The CDR3 coding sequence is TGTGCCAGTAGTATAAAGGGGGGATCTCAGCCCCAGCATTTT. This translates into CASSIKGGSQPQHF.

This chain connects TRBV18 to TRBJ2-7; 9 nucleotides agree with TRBD2. J lost 6 bases, V lost 0 bases, and 21 bases had no gene match. This CDR3 is 20 amino acids long. Germline V gene sequence: CDR1 KGHSH, CDR2 LQKENI. The CDR3 DNA follows: TGTGCCAGCTCACCACCGCTAATCCTAGCGGGGTCCAGGGGCCTTGGCGAGCAGTACTTC. This codes for CASSPPLILAGSRGLGEQYF.

This chain joins TRBV7-8 and TRBJ1-2; no reliable D call. The germline gives CDR1 SGHVS, CDR2 FQNEAQ. The CDR3 sequence is 16 residues long. The V end lost 0 bases, the J end lost 8 bases, and 19 bases lay between the germline ends. In nucleotides, the CDR3 is TGTGCCAGCAGCTTAGCTTTTGGACCACGTCGAGGGGGCTACACCTTC. Amino acids: CASSLAFGPRRGGYTF.

The genes are TRBV4-1 and TRBJ2-7, with a tentative D call TRBD1 (5 bases). Germline V lookup: CDR1 MGHRA, CDR2 YSYEKL. Trimming took off 4 bases at V and 1 base at J, with 14 bases between the two ends. The CDR3 loop spans 15 amino acids. The CDR3 region has the DNA TGCGCCAGCAGCCGTCAAGTTCAGGGTTCCTACGAGCAGTACTTC. It codes for CASSRQVQGSYEQYF.

The J gene is TRBJ2-3, the V gene TRBV11-2; no reliable D call. The V gene's germline CDR1 is SGHAT and CDR2 FQNNGV. This CDR3 comprises 13 residues. Trimming removed 3 bases at V and 4 bases at J, with 8 bases between. The CDR3 DNA reads as TGTGCCAGCAGCTTTTTCCTGGCAGATACGCAGTATTTT. Protein sequence: CASSFFLADTQYF.

V is TRBV28 and J is TRBJ1-5, with TRBD1 matching over 8 bases. Germline assignment: CDR1 MDHEN and CDR2 SYDVKM. The length of the CDR3 is 14 residues. The V and J ends lost 6 bases and 2 bases, in that order; junction bases with no gene match: 3. CDR3 DNA: TGTGCCAGCAGAACAGGGGGAGGCAATCAGCCCCAGCATTTT. Its protein product is CASRTGGGNQPQHF.

The V and J genes are TRBV11-2 and TRBJ1-4; no firm D call. The CDR3 has 15 amino acids. The V end lost 3 bases, the J end lost 0 bases, and 8 bases lay between the germline ends. The V gene's germline CDR1 is SGHAT and CDR2 FQNNGV. This CDR3 is CASSFDGATNEKLFF. CDR3 bases: TGTGCCAGCAGCTTCGACGGTGCAACTAATGAAAAACTGTTTTTT.

This clone was seen a handful of times. The V gene is TRBV11-2, the J gene TRBJ2-5; D is perhaps TRBD2 (6 bases). The germline V and J ends were trimmed by 4 bases and 5 bases, with 11 bases remaining between them. The length of the CDR3 is 13 residues. Germline V gene lookup returns CDR1 SGHAT and CDR2 FQNNGV. The CDR3, as DNA: TGTGCCAGCAGCTCGGGACTGCAGGAGACCCAGTACTTC. It codes for CASSSGLQETQYF.

The chain carries TRBV19 and TRBJ1-4; a weak D match, TRBD1 (6 bases). The CDR3 totals 14 residues. Looked up from germline, CDR1 is LNHDA and CDR2 is SQIVND (reference sequence). With 4 bases removed from V and 3 bases from J, the gap between germline ends came to 9 bases. The CDR3 here is CASSTGASNEKLFF. In DNA form, the CDR3 reads TGTGCCAGTAGTACAGGGGCGTCTAATGAAAAACTGTTTTTT.

This clone has a single count. The V gene is TRBV28, the J gene TRBJ1-1; 7 nucleotides line up with TRBD1. Trimming at V came to 7 bases and at J to 2 bases, leaving 7 bases not matched to a gene. Germline-derived CDR1 and CDR2 are MDHEN and SYDVKM. The CDR3 is made up of 14 amino acids. CDR3 region: CASIRTGGNTEAFF. CDR3 sequence (DNA): TGTGCCAGCATTCGGACAGGAGGTAACACTGAAGCTTTCTTT.

This sequence joins TRBV6-5 and TRBJ1-1, with TRBD1 matching over 8 bases. V trimming: 6 bases; J trimming: 7 bases; junction bases outside the gene matches: 13. CDR1 and CDR2 from the germline V gene are MNHEY and SVGAGI. The CDR3 is 15 residues long. This chain's CDR3 is CASRLVGQGLDEAFF. DNA of the CDR3: TGTGCCAGCAGATTAGTCGGACAGGGCCTGGATGAAGCTTTCTTT.

CDR3 region: CASSLGGNGYTF. Written as DNA, the CDR3 is TGTGCCAGCAGCTTAGGAGGGAATGGCTACACCTTC. The chain carries TRBV5-6 and TRBJ1-2, with D unresolved. This CDR3 contains 12 residues. V was clipped by 2 bases and J by 6 bases, with 8 bases between them. Germline CDR1 is SGHDT and CDR2 is YYEEEE.

The gene calls are TRBV28 and TRBJ2-6; the D gene could be TRBD1 or TRBD2 (5 bases each). From germline, CDR1 is MDHEN and CDR2 SYDVKM. V was trimmed by 7 bases and J by 0 bases, leaving 16 bases between them. The CDR3 is 17 amino acids. The CDR3 region has the DNA TGTGCCAGCAACAAATGGGACCTCCCCTCTGGGGCCAACGTCCTGACTTTC. Its protein product is CASNKWDLPSGANVLTF. The entire variable domain, with the rest obtained from reference TRBV28 and TRBJ2-6, is as follows: DVKVTQSSRYLVKRTGEKVFLECVQDMDHENMFWYRQDPGLGLRLIYFSYDVKMKEKGDIPEGYSVSREKKERFSLILESASTNQTSMYLCASNKWDLPSGANVLTFGAGSRLTVL.

V gene TRBV13 combines with J gene TRBJ2-1; D not resolved. Germline values: CDR1 PRHDT, CDR2 FYEKMQ (reference sequence). CDR3 length: 13 residues. The V end lost 2 bases, the J end lost 8 bases, and 10 bases lay between the germline ends. The CDR3 protein is CASSLWGRDEQFF. The CDR3 bases are TGTGCCAGCAGCTTATGGGGAAGGGATGAGCAGTTCTTC.

The chain joins TRBV5-6 to TRBJ2-1, with a weak D call TRBD1 (6 bases). The CDR3 totals 17 residues. V lost 3 bases and J lost 5, with 21 bases in between. CDR1 SGHDT and CDR2 YYEEEE come from the germline V gene. The CDR3 DNA follows: TGTGCCAGCAGCTCACTGGGGGCGTGGGAACCTAACAATGAGCAGTTCTTC. Protein product: CASSSLGAWEPNNEQFF.

This clone was seen more than once but under ten times. The genes are TRBV6-6 and TRBJ2-7; weak D call: TRBD1 (5 bases). The CDR3 consists of 13 residues. Germline V gene data show CDR1 as MNHNY and CDR2 as SVGAGI (reference sequence). The V and J ends lost 2 bases and 1 base respectively, with 6 bases between them. The CDR3 nucleotides are TGTGCCAGCAGTTACCCAGGGTCCTACGAGCAGTACTTC. Translation gives CASSYPGSYEQYF.

The chain recombines TRBV27 with TRBJ1-2; tentative D call: TRBD1 (5 bases). This CDR3 region has 13 residues. The ends were cut back, 6 bases at V and 6 bases at J, with 14 bases in the middle. In germline, CDR1 is MNHEY, CDR2 SMNVEV (reference sequence). CDR3 in DNA: TGTGCCAGCAGATTACACGGGGGGGATGGCTACACCTTC. Translated, it gives CASRLHGGDGYTF.

The rearrangement links TRBV9 to TRBJ2-7; TRBD2 is a possible D gene (6 bases). Germline V lookup: CDR1 SGDLS, CDR2 YYNGEE. Trimming stripped 4 bases from V and 5 bases from J, with 19 bases between. This CDR3 is built from 15 residues. CDR3 in amino acids: CASSPMAGMINEQYF. In DNA, the CDR3 is TGTGCCAGCAGCCCGATGGCGGGGATGATTAACGAGCAGTACTTC.

J is TRBJ2-2 and V is TRBV9, with D possibly matching TRBD2 (7 bases). Germline V gene lookup returns CDR1 SGDLS and CDR2 YYNGEE. Trimming removed 3 bases from V and 7 bases from J, with 22 bases in between. The CDR3 sequence is 17 residues long. CDR3 coding DNA: TGTGCCAGCAGCGCCTCCTGGGGAGGGCAGGGGCACGGGGAGCTGTTTTTT. Translated: CASSASWGGQGHGELFF.

V gene TRBV5-1 combines with J gene TRBJ1-2, with a weak D call TRBD1 (6 bases). The V and J ends lost 4 bases and 0 bases respectively, with 16 bases between them. The V gene's germline CDR1 is SGHRS and CDR2 YFSETQ. The CDR3 is 16 residues long. The CDR3 loop reads CASSPSQDRPNYGYTF. For the CDR3, the DNA is TGCGCCAGCAGCCCGTCCCAGGACAGACCTAACTATGGCTACACCTTC.

The rearrangement uses TRBV1 and TRBJ2-3; TRBD2, as called in the table, went unchecked against the DNA. TRBV1 is termed a pseudogene. There are 20 residues in the CDR3. Here the CDR3 reads CTSSPPILLAGDPTTDTQYF. For the CDR3, the DNA is TGCACCAGCAGCCCACCCATATTACTAGCGGGAGATCCCACCACAGATACGCAGTATTTT.

In its sample, this clone was seen once. The J gene is TRBJ2-2, the V gene TRBV5-1; 8 bases fit TRBD1. The CDR3 contains 14 residues. CDR1 is SGHRS and CDR2 is YFSETQ in the germline V gene. V lost 7 bases, J lost 3 bases, and 5 bases stayed unmatched. The CDR3 sequence: CASERTGHTGELFF. Written as DNA, the CDR3 is TGCGCCAGCGAACGGACAGGGCACACCGGGGAGCTGTTTTTT. Looking up the rest from reference TRBV5-1 and TRBJ2-2 gives the full variable domain: KAGVTQTPRYLIKTRGQQVTLSCSPISGHRSVSWYQQTPGQGLQFLFEYFSETQRNKGNFPGRFSGRQFSNSRSEMNVSTLELGDSALYLCASERTGHTGELFFGEGSRLTVL.

This clone was detected a few times. The identical CDR3 is also encoded by other nucleotide sequences in the sample. The chain combines TRBV7-2 with TRBJ2-3, with a tentative D call TRBD2 (7 bases). Germline CDR1 is SGHTA and CDR2 is FQGNSA. Trimming cost V 2 bases and J 4 bases, with 13 bases left between them. The CDR3 spans 15 residues. DNA for the CDR3: TGTGCCAGCAGCTTAATTGGGGGGGGCCCAGATACGCAGTATTTT. Its protein product is CASSLIGGGPDTQYF.

The chain joins TRBV7-8 to TRBJ2-7, with TRBD1 matching over 9 bases. V lost 5 bases to trimming and J lost 2 bases; unmatched junction nucleotides: 7. This CDR3 is 15 amino acids long. Germline values: CDR1 SGHVS, CDR2 FQNEAQ. In nucleotides, the CDR3 is TGTGCCAGCAGCAGGACCGGGACAGGGCCCTACGAGCAGTACTTC. This gives the protein CASSRTGTGPYEQYF.

V gene TRBV19 combines with J gene TRBJ1-6; D not resolved. Trimming left V 5 bases short and J 9 bases short, with 11 bases between. Germline CDR1 reads LNHDA; CDR2 reads SQIVND (reference sequence). This CDR3 contains 13 residues. CDR3 coding DNA: TGTGCCAGTAGTGCCCATCTTTTTTCACCCCTCCACTTT. Its protein product is CASSAHLFSPLHF.

The chain recombines TRBV28 with TRBJ1-2; the D gene is possibly TRBD1 (5 bases). This CDR3 is 15 amino acids long. The ends were cut back, 6 bases at V and 8 bases at J, with 22 bases in the middle. In germline, CDR1 is MDHEN, CDR2 SYDVKM. The CDR3: CASRPPSPKGQGYTF. The CDR3 nucleotides read TGTGCCAGCAGGCCCCCCTCCCCGAAGGGGCAAGGCTACACCTTC.

The chain couples TRBV5-6 to TRBJ2-1; the D is unclear. The length of the CDR3 is 16 residues. The V end was cut by 1 base, the J end by 0 bases, with 11 bases between. The V gene's germline CDR1 is SGHDT and CDR2 YYEEEE. Written as DNA, the CDR3 is TGTGCCAGCAGCTTGAGGACCCTGAGCTCCTACAATGAGCAGTTCTTC. It yields the protein CASSLRTLSSYNEQFF.

This sequence joins TRBV4-1 and TRBJ1-3; D not resolved. The V end was cut by 0 bases, the J end by 2 bases, with 8 bases between. This CDR3 region has 15 residues. Germline lookup yields CDR1 MGHRA and CDR2 YSYEKL. This CDR3 is CASSQDSGTGNTIYF. For the CDR3, the DNA is TGCGCCAGCAGCCAAGATTCGGGGACTGGAAACACCATATATTTT.